This T cell receptor beta chain was documented in a study of blood T cells in healthy people across ages. Background on the study: Capturing about one barcoded beta molecule per two T cells was achieved by template switching.

This clonotype was seen a handful of times. The people who gave samples were healthy Caucasians from Russia, aged about 6 to 95. The authors ran a second PCR of roughly 6 to 12 cycles using a sample-barcoded 5' primer and a J-beta primer mix. Every single cDNA molecule received a tag from a template-switch adaptor with 12 random nucleotides. No fewer than 2.5 million CDR3-containing paired-end reads came from each sample. TCRdb reanalysed the 5' RACE reads using MiXCR and keeps one entry per CDR3 protein. The sample lists hundreds of thousands of distinct CDR3 sequences, around 29% seen once, with over 25% in the top ten. This CDR3 has 17 residues. Germline assignment: CDR1 SQVTM and CDR2 ANQGSEA.

V usage is TRBV29-1 and J usage is TRBJ2-5; TRBD2 matches at 11 bases. The J call is uncertain, as TRBJ2-1 better fits the DNA end. The TCR comes from a woman aged 65 to 85 in good health. Material for sequencing was blood. CDR3 nucleotides: TGCAGCTCCAGACTAGCGGGACCGTTTGAGACCTACAATGAGCAGTTCTTC. Encoded protein: CSSRLAGPFETYNEQFF.